The rows below give T cell receptor beta chains drawn from one sample of a study of cytomegalovirus exposure and HLA in healthy donors. Data came from immunoSEQ multiplex PCR; TCRdb stores just in-frame clones and leaves some out. Of over 100,000 clones listed, about two thirds are singletons. Material for sequencing was PBMCs. The receptors stem from a man aged 35 to 55 in good health and CMV-seropositive. Both conserved end residues are part of each CDR3. Each record gives: CDR3 length, D gene, clone size, V gene, J gene, CDR3 protein, CDR3 DNA. D genes are given only for firm matches. Clone size, where shown, is once, few, many, or a class for clones that have expanded.

length: 13
D: NA
size: NA
V: TRBV7-9
J: TRBJ1-2
CDR3: CASSFGAGYGYTF
DNA: TGTGCCAGCAGCTTTGGGGCAGGGTATGGCTACACCTTC

length: 15
D: NA
size: NA
V: TRBV19
J: TRBJ1-3
CDR3: CASSSRESSGNTIYF
DNA: TGTGCCAGTAGTTCAAGGGAGAGCTCTGGAAACACCATATATTTT

length: 12
D: NA
size: NA
V: TRBV6-1
J: TRBJ2-3
CDR3: CASNPRTDTQYF
DNA: TGTGCCAGCAACCCTAGGACAGATACGCAGTATTTT

length: 13
D: NA
size: NA
V: TRBV19
J: TRBJ1-1
CDR3: CASSMSGNTEAFF
DNA: TGTGCCAGTAGTATGTCGGGGAACACTGAAGCTTTCTTT

length: 12
D: NA
size: NA
V: TRBV2
J: TRBJ2-1
CDR3: CATSTYRTDQFF
DNA: TGTGCCACGTCCACCTATAGGACAGACCAGTTCTTC

length: 11
D: NA
size: NA
V: TRBV6-1
J: TRBJ2-3
CDR3: CASHERDTQYF
DNA: TGTGCCAGCCACGAGAGAGATACGCAGTATTTT

length: 14
D: NA
size: once
V: TRBV18
J: TRBJ2-5
CDR3: CASSPPVYQETQYF
DNA: TGTGCCAGCTCACCCCCGGTCTACCAAGAGACCCAGTACTTC

length: 11
D: NA
size: once
V: TRBV28
J: TRBJ1-5
CDR3: CASSFDQPQHF
DNA: TGTGCCAGCAGTTTCGATCAGCCCCAGCATTTT

length: 14
D: TRBD1
size: NA
V: TRBV6-5
J: TRBJ2-2
CDR3: CASMRQGADGELFF
DNA: TGTGCCAGCATGAGACAGGGGGCTGACGGGGAGCTGTTTTTT

length: 16
D: NA
size: NA
V: TRBV9
J: TRBJ1-3
CDR3: CASSVIDRSSGNTIYF
DNA: TGTGCCAGCAGCGTGATTGACAGATCCTCTGGAAACACCATATATTTT

length: 15
D: TRBD1
size: NA
V: TRBV2
J: TRBJ2-7
CDR3: CASSEQDRGPYEQYF
DNA: TGTGCCAGCAGTGAGCAGGACAGGGGGCCCTACGAGCAGTACTTC

length: 12
D: NA
size: NA
V: TRBV28
J: TRBJ1-1
CDR3: CASSDIGVSAFF
DNA: TGTGCCAGCAGTGACATAGGGGTTTCGGCTTTCTTT

length: 15
D: TRBD1
size: NA
V: TRBV7-2
J: TRBJ1-4
CDR3: CASSLAPGQGGKLFF
DNA: TGTGCCAGCAGCTTAGCGCCAGGACAGGGGGGAAAACTGTTTTTT

length: 14
D: NA
size: NA
V: TRBV7-9
J: TRBJ2-7
CDR3: CASSPGVYEYEQYF
DNA: TGTGCCAGCAGCCCCGGGGTATATGAATACGAGCAGTACTTC

length: 16
D: NA
size: NA
V: TRBV6-8
J: TRBJ2-6
CDR3: CASSYPLSSGANVLTF
DNA: TGTGCCAGCAGTTACCCTCTGAGCTCTGGGGCCAACGTCCTGACTTTC

length: 15
D: NA
size: once
V: TRBV30
J: TRBJ1-6
CDR3: CAWRSGSQGNSPLHF
DNA: TGTGCCTGGAGGTCCGGAAGTCAGGGCAATTCACCCCTCCACTTT